A single sample gave rise to the 9 T cell receptor beta chains below, sequenced in a study of blood T cell repertoires in COVID-19. Using immunoSEQ multiplex PCR, the repertoire was profiled, and TCRdb retains in-frame clones only, with some absent. In the table there are approximately 100,000 clones, about 85% of which are singletons. Sequencing was performed on peripheral blood. The receptors come from a human donor in a cohort sampled during active COVID-19.

The chain is built from TRBV27 and TRBJ2-4; 12 bases are shared with TRBD2. This CDR3 contains 14 residues. Trimming removed 2 bases from V and 9 bases from J; junction bases left unmatched: 2. Germline CDR1 is MNHEY and CDR2 is SMNVEV (reference sequence). The DNA of the CDR3 is TGTGCCAGCAGTTTAGGACTAGCGGGAAGCATTCAGTACTTC. The encoded protein is CASSLGLAGSIQYF.

The CDR3 sequence is CASSPGLAGDIGELFF. The CDR3 DNA follows: TGTGCCAGCAGCCCGGGACTAGCGGGAGATATCGGGGAGCTGTTTTTT. This chain joins TRBV7-6 and TRBJ2-2; 14 bases line up with TRBD2. V lost 5 bases and J lost 7; bases outside the gene matches: 6. The CDR3 spans 16 residues. The germline V gene encodes CDR1 SGHVS and CDR2 FNYEAQ.

The chain is built from TRBV20-1 and TRBJ2-7, with D tentatively TRBD1 (5 bases). The CDR3 sequence is 12 residues long. Trimming took off 3 bases at V and 0 bases at J, with 6 bases between the two ends. CDR1 and CDR2 from the germline V gene are DFQATT and SNEGSKA (reference sequence). The CDR3 nucleotides read TGCAGTGCTAGTGGGGCCTCCTACGAGCAGTACTTC. It encodes CSASGASYEQYF.

The chain couples TRBV18 to TRBJ2-7; TRBD1 might be the D (5 bases). Germline V gives CDR1 KGHSH, CDR2 LQKENI. This CDR3 spans 14 amino acids. Trimming removed 0 bases from V and 3 bases from J, with 9 bases in between. The CDR3 coding sequence is TGTGCCAGCTCACCACCTCAGGGTGGCTACGAGCAGTACTTC. Its protein product is CASSPPQGGYEQYF.

The genes are TRBV5-8 and TRBJ2-7; 8 positions match TRBD2. Trimming cost V 4 bases and J 0 bases; bases outside gene matches: 9. The germline V gene encodes CDR1 SGHTS and CDR2 YDEGEE. The CDR3 totals 16 residues. The CDR3 is CASSILTSGSSYEQYF. DNA for the CDR3: TGTGCCAGCAGCATATTAACTAGCGGTAGCTCCTACGAGCAGTACTTC.

The rearrangement links TRBV5-1 to TRBJ2-7; 7 positions match TRBD2. The V gene end was trimmed by 7 bases and the J gene end by 3 bases; junction bases not matched to a gene: 7. Germline CDR1 is SGHRS and CDR2 is YFSETQ. This CDR3 has 13 amino acids. CDR3 DNA sequence: TGCGCCAGCGGCCCTGGGGGGGGCTACGAGCAGTACTTC. This sequence encodes CASGPGGGYEQYF.

Note on this clone: Compared with germline, one end of the junction differs, possibly owing to a read error. V is TRBV12-3 or TRBV12-4 and J is TRBJ2-7; D gene unclear. The CDR3 is 11 residues long. The CDR3 bases are TGTGCCAGCAGTTTCTCCCACGAGCAGTACTTC. Protein product: CASSFSHEQYF.

The chain links TRBV7-9 to TRBJ1-5; D might be TRBD1 (6 bases). The germline CDR1 and CDR2 sequences are SEHNR and FQNEAQ (reference sequence). This CDR3 comprises 15 residues. V gave up 4 bases and J gave up 0 bases, with 10 bases separating them. CDR3 amino acids: CASSSRQVSNQPQHF. The CDR3 nucleotides read TGTGCCAGCAGCTCCCGACAGGTTAGCAATCAGCCCCAGCATTTT.

The CDR3 DNA is TGCGCCAGCAGCTTGGAGGGCGGGGCGAACACCGGGGAGCTGTTTTTT. This encodes CASSLEGGANTGELFF. V is TRBV5-1 and J is TRBJ2-2; the D gene is possibly TRBD2 (6 bases). Germline CDR1 reads SGHRS; CDR2 reads YFSETQ. V lost 0 bases, J lost 0 bases, and 9 bases lay in between. CDR3 length equals 16 residues.